The present T cell receptor (beta chain) was sequenced within a study of T-cell memory formation after mild COVID-19. This clonotype was counted a single time. TCRdb re-derived calls from the 5' RACE reads in MiXCR, one entry per CDR3 protein. The sample yields approximately 240,000 distinct CDR3 sequences, roughly 15% seen once. The CDR3 runs to 12 residues. V was pared by 5 bases and J by 1 base, with 6 bases between. Germline values: CDR1 SGHRS, CDR2 YFSETQ. Sequencing input: PBMCs or a T cell subset sorted from them (not recorded which). J is TRBJ1-1 and V is TRBV5-1; maybe TRBD1 (5 bases). This TCR was recovered from a man between 18 and 35 years old who had mild COVID-19 (a few samples of this study predate the infection). Cell type and time point are not known. The CDR3: CASRDKNTEAFF. The CDR3 region has the DNA TGCGCCAGCAGGGACAAGAACACTGAAGCTTTCTTT.